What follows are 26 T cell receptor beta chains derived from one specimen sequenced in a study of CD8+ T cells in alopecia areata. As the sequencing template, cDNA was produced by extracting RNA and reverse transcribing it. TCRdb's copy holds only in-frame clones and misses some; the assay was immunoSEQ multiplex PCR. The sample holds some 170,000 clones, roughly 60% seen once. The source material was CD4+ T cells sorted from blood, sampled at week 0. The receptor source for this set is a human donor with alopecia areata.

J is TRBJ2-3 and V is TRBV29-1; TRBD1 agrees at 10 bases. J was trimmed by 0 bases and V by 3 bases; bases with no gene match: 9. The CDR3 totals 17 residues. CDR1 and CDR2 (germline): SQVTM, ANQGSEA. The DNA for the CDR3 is TGCAGCGTTGAGATTCGGACAGGGGGATATAGCACAGATACGCAGTATTTT. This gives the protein CSVEIRTGGYSTDTQYF.

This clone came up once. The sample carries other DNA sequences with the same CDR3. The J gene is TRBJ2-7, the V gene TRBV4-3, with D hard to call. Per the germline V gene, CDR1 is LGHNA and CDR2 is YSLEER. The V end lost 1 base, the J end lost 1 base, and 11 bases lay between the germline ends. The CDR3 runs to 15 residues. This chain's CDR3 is CASSQVRDSSYEQYF. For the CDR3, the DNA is TGCGCCAGCAGCCAAGTTCGAGACTCTTCCTACGAGCAGTACTTC.

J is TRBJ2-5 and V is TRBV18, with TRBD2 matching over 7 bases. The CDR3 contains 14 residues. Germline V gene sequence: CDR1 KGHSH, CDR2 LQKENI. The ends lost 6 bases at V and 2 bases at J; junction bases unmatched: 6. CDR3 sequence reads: CASSQRGDQETQYF. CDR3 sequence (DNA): TGTGCCAGCTCCCAGCGGGGAGATCAAGAGACCCAGTACTTC.

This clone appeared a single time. This chain's CDR3 is CASSQDLGKTQYF. DNA of the CDR3: TGTGCCAGCAGCCAAGATTTGGGAAAGACCCAGTACTTC. The V call is TRBV14, the J call TRBJ2-5; D is undetermined. The CDR3 runs to 13 residues. Trimming took off 0 bases at V and 6 bases at J, with 8 bases between the two ends. Germline V lookup: CDR1 SGHDN, CDR2 FVKESK.

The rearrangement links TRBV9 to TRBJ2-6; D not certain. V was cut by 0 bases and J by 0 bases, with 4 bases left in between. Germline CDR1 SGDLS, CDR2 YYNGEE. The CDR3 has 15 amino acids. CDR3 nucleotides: TGTGCCAGCAGCGTAGTTCCCTCTGGGGCCAACGTCCTGACTTTC. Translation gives CASSVVPSGANVLTF.

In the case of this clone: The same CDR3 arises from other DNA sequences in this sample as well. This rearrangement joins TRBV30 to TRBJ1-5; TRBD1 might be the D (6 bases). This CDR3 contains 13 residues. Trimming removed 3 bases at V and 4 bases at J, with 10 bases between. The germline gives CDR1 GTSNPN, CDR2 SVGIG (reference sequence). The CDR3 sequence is CAWSARGNQPQHF. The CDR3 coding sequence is TGTGCCTGGAGCGCCAGGGGTAATCAGCCCCAGCATTTT.

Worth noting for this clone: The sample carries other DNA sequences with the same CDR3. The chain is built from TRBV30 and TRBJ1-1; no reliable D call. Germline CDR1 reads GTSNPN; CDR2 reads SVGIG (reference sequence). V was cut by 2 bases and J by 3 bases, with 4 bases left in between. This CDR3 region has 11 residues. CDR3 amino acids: CAWSRYTEAFF. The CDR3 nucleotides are TGTGCCTGGAGTAGGTACACTGAAGCTTTCTTT.

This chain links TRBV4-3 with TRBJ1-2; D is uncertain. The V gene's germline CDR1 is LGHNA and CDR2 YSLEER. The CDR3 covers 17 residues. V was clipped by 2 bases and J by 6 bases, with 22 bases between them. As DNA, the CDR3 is TGCGCCAGCAGCCAAATTTTATCCGGACCGAGAAAGAATGGCTACACCTTC. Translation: CASSQILSGPRKNGYTF.

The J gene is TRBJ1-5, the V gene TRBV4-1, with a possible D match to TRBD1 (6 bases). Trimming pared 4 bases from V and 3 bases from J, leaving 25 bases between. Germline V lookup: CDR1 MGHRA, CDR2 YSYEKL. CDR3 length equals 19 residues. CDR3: CASSLNPPQGLGDNQPQHF. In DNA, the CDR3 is TGCGCCAGCAGCCTGAATCCCCCTCAGGGGTTAGGGGACAATCAGCCCCAGCATTTT.

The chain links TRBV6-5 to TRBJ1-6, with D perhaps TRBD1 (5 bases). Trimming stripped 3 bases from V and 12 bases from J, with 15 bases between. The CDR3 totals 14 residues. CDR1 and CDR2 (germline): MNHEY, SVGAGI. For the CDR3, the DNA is TGTGCCAGCAGTTATGGGCAGGGAAACGAACCCCTCCACTTT. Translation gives CASSYGQGNEPLHF.

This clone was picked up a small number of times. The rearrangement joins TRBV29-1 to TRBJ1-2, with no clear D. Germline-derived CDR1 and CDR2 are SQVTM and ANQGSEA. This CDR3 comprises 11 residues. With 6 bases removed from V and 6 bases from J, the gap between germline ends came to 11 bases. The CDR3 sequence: CSVSFGDGYTF. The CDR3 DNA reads TGCAGCGTCTCTTTCGGAGATGGCTACACCTTC.

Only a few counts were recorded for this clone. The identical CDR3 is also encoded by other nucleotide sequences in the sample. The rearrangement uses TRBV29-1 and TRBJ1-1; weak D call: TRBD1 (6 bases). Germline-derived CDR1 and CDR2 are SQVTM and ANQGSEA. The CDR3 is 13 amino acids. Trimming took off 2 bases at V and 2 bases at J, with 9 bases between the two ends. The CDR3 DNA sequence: TGCAGCGTTGAACGACAGGTCAACACTGAAGCTTTCTTT. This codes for CSVERQVNTEAFF.

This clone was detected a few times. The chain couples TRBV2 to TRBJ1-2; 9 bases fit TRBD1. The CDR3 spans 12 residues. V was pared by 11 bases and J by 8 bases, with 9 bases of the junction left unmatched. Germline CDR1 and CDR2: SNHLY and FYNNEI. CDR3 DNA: TGTGCCGGCCAGGACAGGGGCGGGGGCTACACCTTC. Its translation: CAGQDRGGGYTF.

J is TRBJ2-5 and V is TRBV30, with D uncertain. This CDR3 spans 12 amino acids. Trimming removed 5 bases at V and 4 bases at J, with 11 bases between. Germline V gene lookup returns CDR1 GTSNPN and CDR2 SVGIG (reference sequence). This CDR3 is CAWCLSGETQYF. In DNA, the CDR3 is TGTGCCTGGTGTTTGTCGGGAGAGACCCAGTACTTC.

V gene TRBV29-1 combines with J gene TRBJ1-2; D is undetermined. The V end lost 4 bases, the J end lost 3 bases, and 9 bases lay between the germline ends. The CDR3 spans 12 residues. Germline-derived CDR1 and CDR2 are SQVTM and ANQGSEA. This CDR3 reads CSVGGQDYGYTF. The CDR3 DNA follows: TGCAGCGTTGGGGGTCAGGACTATGGCTACACCTTC.

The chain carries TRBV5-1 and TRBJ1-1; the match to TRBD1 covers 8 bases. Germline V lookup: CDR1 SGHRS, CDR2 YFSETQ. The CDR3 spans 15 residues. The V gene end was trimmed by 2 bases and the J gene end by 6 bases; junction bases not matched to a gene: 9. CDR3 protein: CASSFVGQEAPEAFF. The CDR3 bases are TGCGCCAGCAGCTTCGTGGGACAGGAGGCCCCTGAAGCTTTCTTT.

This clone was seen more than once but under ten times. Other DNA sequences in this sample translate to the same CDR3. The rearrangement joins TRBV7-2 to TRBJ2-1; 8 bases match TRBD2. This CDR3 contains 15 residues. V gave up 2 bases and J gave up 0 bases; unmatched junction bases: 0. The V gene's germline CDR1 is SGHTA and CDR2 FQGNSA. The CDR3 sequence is CASSLLAGSYNEQFF. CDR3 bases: TGTGCCAGCAGCTTACTAGCGGGCTCCTACAATGAGCAGTTCTTC.

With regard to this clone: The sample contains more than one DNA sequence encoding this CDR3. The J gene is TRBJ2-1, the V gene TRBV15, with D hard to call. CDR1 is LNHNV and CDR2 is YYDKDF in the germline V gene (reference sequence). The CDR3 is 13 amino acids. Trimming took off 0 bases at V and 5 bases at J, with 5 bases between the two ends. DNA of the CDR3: TGTGCCACCAGCAGAGATTTGGACAATGAGCAGTTCTTC. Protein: CATSRDLDNEQFF.

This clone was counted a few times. The CDR3 spells CASSGTSGRTDTQYF. The DNA of the CDR3 is TGTGCCAGCAGTGGGACTAGCGGACGCACAGATACGCAGTATTTT. The chain joins TRBV2 to TRBJ2-3; TRBD2 agrees at 10 bases. The V gene end was trimmed by 4 bases and the J gene end by 1 base; junction bases not matched to a gene: 2. CDR1 and CDR2 from the germline V gene are SNHLY and FYNNEI. This CDR3 has 15 amino acids.

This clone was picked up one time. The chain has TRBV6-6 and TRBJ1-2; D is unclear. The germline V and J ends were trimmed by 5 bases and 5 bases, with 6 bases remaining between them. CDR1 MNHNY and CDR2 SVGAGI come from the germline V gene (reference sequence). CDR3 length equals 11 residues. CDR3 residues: CASSPSYGYTF. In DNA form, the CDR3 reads TGTGCCAGCAGTCCTTCGTATGGCTACACCTTC.

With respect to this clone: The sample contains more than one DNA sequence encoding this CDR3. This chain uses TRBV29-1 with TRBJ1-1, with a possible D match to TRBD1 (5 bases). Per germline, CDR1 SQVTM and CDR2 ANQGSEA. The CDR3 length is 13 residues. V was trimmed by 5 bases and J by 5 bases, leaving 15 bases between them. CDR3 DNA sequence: TGCAGCGTTCGTAGGGGAATCGGGACTGAAGCTTTCTTT. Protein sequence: CSVRRGIGTEAFF. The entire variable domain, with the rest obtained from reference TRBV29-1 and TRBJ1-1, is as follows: SAVISQKPSRDICQRGTSLTIQCQVDSQVTMMFWYRQQPGQSLTLIATANQGSEATYESGFVIDKFPISRPNLTFSTLTVSNMSPEDSSIYLCSVRRGIGTEAFFGQGTRLTVV.

The CDR3 sequence is CASSTRWDRATMNTEAFF. Written as DNA, the CDR3 is TGTGCCAGCAGCACAAGATGGGACAGGGCCACCATGAACACTGAAGCTTTCTTT. This sequence joins TRBV7-9 and TRBJ1-1; 9 nucleotides agree with TRBD1. Trimming removed 5 bases from V and 0 bases from J; junction bases left unmatched: 13. From germline, CDR1 is SEHNR and CDR2 FQNEAQ (reference sequence). CDR3 length: 18 residues.

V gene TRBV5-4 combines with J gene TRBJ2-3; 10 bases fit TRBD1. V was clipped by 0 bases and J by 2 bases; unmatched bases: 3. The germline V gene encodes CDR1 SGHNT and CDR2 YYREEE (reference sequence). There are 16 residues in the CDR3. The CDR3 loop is CASSLGDRGPTDTQYF. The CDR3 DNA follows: TGTGCCAGCAGCTTGGGGGACAGGGGTCCCACAGATACGCAGTATTTT.

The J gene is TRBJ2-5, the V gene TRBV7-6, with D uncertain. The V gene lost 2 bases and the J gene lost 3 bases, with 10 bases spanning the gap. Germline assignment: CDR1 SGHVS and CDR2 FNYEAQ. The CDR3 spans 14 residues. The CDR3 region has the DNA TGTGCCAGCAGCTTATTTGAGAGTAAAGAGACCCAGTACTTC. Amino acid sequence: CASSLFESKETQYF.

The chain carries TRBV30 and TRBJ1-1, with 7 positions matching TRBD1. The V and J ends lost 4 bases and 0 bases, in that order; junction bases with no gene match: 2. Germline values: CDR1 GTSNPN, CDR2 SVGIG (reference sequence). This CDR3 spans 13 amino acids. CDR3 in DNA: TGTGCCTGGATGACAGGGATGAACACTGAAGCTTTCTTT. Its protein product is CAWMTGMNTEAFF.

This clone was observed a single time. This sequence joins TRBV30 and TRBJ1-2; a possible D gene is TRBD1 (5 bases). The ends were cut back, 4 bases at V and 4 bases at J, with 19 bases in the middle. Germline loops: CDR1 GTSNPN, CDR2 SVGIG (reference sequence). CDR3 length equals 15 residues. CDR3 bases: TGTGCCTGGACCGAGTACACAGGAGCGATCTATGGCTACACCTTC. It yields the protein CAWTEYTGAIYGYTF.